Listed below are T cell receptor beta chains from one sample, sequenced in a study of blood T cell repertoires in COVID-19. TCRdb's table, derived via immunoSEQ multiplex PCR, lists solely in-frame clones and lacks some. Among approximately 76,000 clones, 87% were seen once, and the ten largest hold 7% to 10%. Sequenced material: peripheral blood. These receptors were collected from a man younger than 40 with acute or convalescent COVID-19. Both conserved end residues are part of each CDR3. The order of the fields is D gene, clone size, J gene, V gene, CDR3 protein, CDR3 DNA. A D gene is named only where the DNA matches it firmly. Some rows mark clone size as missing; the rest say once, few, many or name a class of expanded clone.

>TRBD2|.|TRBJ2-1|TRBV19
CASSISGAGAYNEQFF
TGTGCCAGTAGTATCTCCGGGGCGGGAGCTTACAATGAGCAGTTCTTC
>.|.|TRBJ1-3|TRBV12-3/TRBV12-4
CASSLRTVNTIYF
TGTGCCAGCAGTCTACGGACAGTAAACACCATATATTTT
>TRBD1|.|TRBJ2-1|TRBV30
CAWSAGTARGNEQFF
TGTGCCTGGAGTGCCGGGACAGCGAGGGGGAATGAGCAGTTCTTC
>TRBD2|once|TRBJ2-3|TRBV4-1
CASSERLAGDLFTDTQYF
TGCGCCAGCAGTGAGCGACTAGCGGGAGACCTTTTCACAGATACGCAGTATTTT
>.|.|TRBJ2-6|TRBV24-1
CATSDTDNSGANVLTF
TGTGCCACCAGTGATACTGACAACTCTGGGGCCAACGTCCTGACTTTC
>.|.|TRBJ1-1|TRBV24-1
CATSAPGGEEAFF
TGTGCCACCAGTGCTCCTGGGGGGGAGGAAGCTTTCTTT
>.|.|TRBJ1-5|TRBV6-2/TRBV6-3
CASSDGGTGNQPQHF
TGTGCCAGCAGTGACGGGGGGACGGGCAATCAGCCCCAGCATTTT
>.|.|TRBJ2-7|TRBV5-1
CASRPSGVGGLEQYF
TGCGCCAGCAGGCCCTCGGGCGTCGGGGGACTCGAGCAGTACTTC
>TRBD2|.|TRBJ2-3|TRBV27
CASRSTSIDDTQYF
TGTGCCAGCCGATCGACTAGCATTGACGATACGCAGTATTTT
>TRBD1|.|TRBJ1-5|TRBV19
CASRPTGVQPQHF
TGTGCCAGTAGACCCACAGGGGTACAGCCCCAGCATTTT
>.|.|TRBJ2-7|TRBV2
CAGRLGVGEQYF
TGTGCCGGGAGGTTAGGAGTCGGCGAGCAGTACTTC
>.|.|TRBJ2-1|TRBV19
CASSIDFAAVEQFF
TGTGCCAGTAGTATAGATTTCGCAGCGGTCGAGCAGTTCTTC
>.|once|TRBJ2-7|TRBV5-1
CASSFSEAFTYEQYF
TGCGCCAGCAGCTTCTCCGAAGCTTTTACCTACGAGCAGTACTTC
>.|.|TRBJ1-4|TRBV10-2
CASMRALGASANEKLFF
TGCGCCAGCATGAGGGCCCTCGGTGCTTCTGCTAATGAAAAACTGTTTTTT
>TRBD1|.|TRBJ1-1|TRBV3-1/TRBV3-2
CASSQRTGAAFF
TGTGCCAGCAGCCAGAGGACAGGGGCAGCTTTCTTT
>.|once|TRBJ2-3|TRBV7-3
CASSLDPSTADTQYF
TGTGCCAGCAGCCTCGATCCTTCCACGGCAGATACGCAGTATTTT
>TRBD2|few|TRBJ2-7|TRBV9
CASSVRASGRGSDYEQYF
TGTGCCAGCAGCGTACGGGCTAGCGGACGCGGGAGTGACTACGAGCAGTACTTC
>.|.|TRBJ1-5|TRBV19
CASSIDTEQTTVFQPQHF
TGTGCCAGTAGTATAGATACCGAACAGACGACGGTTTTTCAGCCCCAGCATTTT
>TRBD1|once|TRBJ2-7|TRBV7-2
CASSLGQGLRGEQYF
TGTGCCAGCAGCCTGGGACAGGGGTTACGGGGCGAGCAGTACTTC
>.|medium-sized|TRBJ1-2|TRBV14
CASSHSGRVNYGYTF
TGTGCCAGCAGCCATTCGGGGAGAGTTAACTATGGCTACACCTTC
>TRBD2|.|TRBJ2-3|TRBV3-1/TRBV3-2
CASSRGSSGRSTDTQYF
TGTGCCAGCAGCCGAGGCTCTAGCGGGAGATCAACCGATACGCAGTATTTT
>.|.|TRBJ2-3|TRBV4-2
CASSQDRSTQGRVTDTQYF
TGTGCCAGCAGCCAAGATCGCTCTACCCAGGGGCGAGTCACAGATACGCAGTATTTT